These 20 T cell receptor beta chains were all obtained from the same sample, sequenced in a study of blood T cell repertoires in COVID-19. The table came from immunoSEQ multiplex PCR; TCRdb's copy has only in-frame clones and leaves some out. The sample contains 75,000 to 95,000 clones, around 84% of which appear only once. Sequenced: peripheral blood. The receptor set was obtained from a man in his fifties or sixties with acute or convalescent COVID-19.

Written as DNA, the CDR3 is TGTGCCAGCAGCTTAGCGGGTAGCGGGGAGGGGTCCTACGAGCAGTACGTC. It yields the protein CASSLAGSGEGSYEQYV. The V call is TRBV7-8, the J call TRBJ2-7; 8 bases align to TRBD2. The trim removed 0 bases at V and 1 base at J, leaving 8 bases unmatched. This CDR3 has 17 amino acids. From germline, CDR1 is SGHVS and CDR2 FQNEAQ.

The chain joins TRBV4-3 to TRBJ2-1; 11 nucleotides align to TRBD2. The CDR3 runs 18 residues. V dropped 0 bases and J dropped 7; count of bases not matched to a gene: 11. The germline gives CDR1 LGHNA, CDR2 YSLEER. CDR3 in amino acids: CASSQDHVLAGAANEQFF. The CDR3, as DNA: TGCGCCAGCAGCCAAGATCACGTACTAGCGGGGGCCGCAAATGAGCAGTTCTTC.

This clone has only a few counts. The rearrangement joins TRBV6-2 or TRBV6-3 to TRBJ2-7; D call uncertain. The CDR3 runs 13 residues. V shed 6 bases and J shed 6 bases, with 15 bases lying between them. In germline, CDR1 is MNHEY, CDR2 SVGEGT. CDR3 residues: CASSLPLLLEQYF. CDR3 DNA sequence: TGTGCCAGCAGCCTCCCCCTACTACTCGAGCAGTACTTC.

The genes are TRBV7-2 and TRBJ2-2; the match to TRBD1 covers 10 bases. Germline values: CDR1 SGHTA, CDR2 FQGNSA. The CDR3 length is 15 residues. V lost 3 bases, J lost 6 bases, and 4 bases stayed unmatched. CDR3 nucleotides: TGTGCCAGCAGCTTCAGGGGGACAGGGGCCGGGGAGCTGTTTTTT. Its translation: CASSFRGTGAGELFF. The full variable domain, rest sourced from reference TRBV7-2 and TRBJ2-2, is GAGVSQSPSNKVTEKGKDVELRCDPISGHTALYWYRQSLGQGLEFLIYFQGNSAPDKSGLPSDRFSAERTGGSVSTLTIQRTQQEDSAVYLCASSFRGTGAGELFFGEGSRLTVL.

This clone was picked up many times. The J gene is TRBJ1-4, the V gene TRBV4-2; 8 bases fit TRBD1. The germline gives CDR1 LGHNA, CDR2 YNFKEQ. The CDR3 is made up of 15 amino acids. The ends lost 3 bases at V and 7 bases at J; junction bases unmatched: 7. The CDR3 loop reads CASSQIDRGGEKLFF. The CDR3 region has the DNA TGTGCCAGCAGCCAGATCGACAGGGGCGGTGAAAAACTGTTTTTT.

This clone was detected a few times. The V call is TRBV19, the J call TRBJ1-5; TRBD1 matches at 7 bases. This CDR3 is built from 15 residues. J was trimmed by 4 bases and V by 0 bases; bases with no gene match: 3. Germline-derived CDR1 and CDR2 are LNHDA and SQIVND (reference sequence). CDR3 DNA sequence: TGTGCCAGTAGTATAGAACGCAGGGGGAATCAGCCCCAGCATTTT. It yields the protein CASSIERRGNQPQHF.

The CDR3 spells CASSPGLAGGPDQETQYF. Here the CDR3 DNA reads TGTGCCAGCAGCCCCGGACTAGCGGGGGGGCCCGACCAAGAGACCCAGTACTTC. The chain has TRBV7-3 and TRBJ2-5; TRBD2 matches at 15 bases. The CDR3 is made up of 18 amino acids. Germline trimming cut 5 bases from V and 0 bases from J; bases unmatched to any gene: 7. Germline V gives CDR1 SGHTA, CDR2 FQGTGA. Based on the CDR3 plus reference TRBV7-3 and TRBJ2-5, the full variable domain is GAGVSQTPSNKVTEKGKYVELRCDPISGHTALYWYRQSLGQGPEFLIYFQGTGAADDSGLPNDRFFAVRPEGSVSTLKIQRTERGDSAVYLCASSPGLAGGPDQETQYFGPGTRLLVL.

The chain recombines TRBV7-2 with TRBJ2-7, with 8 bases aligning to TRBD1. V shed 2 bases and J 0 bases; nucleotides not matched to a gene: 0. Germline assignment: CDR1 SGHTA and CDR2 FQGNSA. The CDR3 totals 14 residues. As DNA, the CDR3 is TGTGCCAGCAGCTTAACAGGGGGCTCCTACGAGCAGTACGTC. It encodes CASSLTGGSYEQYV.

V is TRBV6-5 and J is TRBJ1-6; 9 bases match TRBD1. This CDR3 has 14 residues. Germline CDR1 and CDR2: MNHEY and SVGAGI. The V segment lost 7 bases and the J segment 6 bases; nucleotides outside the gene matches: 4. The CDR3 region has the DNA TGTGCCAGCAAACAGACAGGGGGTAATTCACCCCTCCACTTT. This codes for CASKQTGGNSPLHF.

CDR3 in amino acids: CASSQDRAGGSYNSPLHF. The CDR3 DNA sequence: TGTGCCAGCAGCCAAGATAGGGCAGGGGGCTCCTATAATTCACCCCTCCACTTT. The gene calls are TRBV3-1 (or the pseudogene TRBV3-2) and TRBJ1-6, with TRBD1 identical over 7 bases. V shed 0 bases and J 0 bases; nucleotides not matched to a gene: 5. The germline gives CDR1 LGHDT, CDR2 YNNKEL (reference sequence). The CDR3 consists of 18 residues.

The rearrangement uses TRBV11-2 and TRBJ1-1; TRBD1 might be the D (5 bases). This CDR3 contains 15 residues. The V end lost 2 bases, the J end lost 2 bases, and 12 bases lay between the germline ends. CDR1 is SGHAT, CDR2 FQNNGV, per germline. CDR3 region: CASSLFDSFNTEAFF. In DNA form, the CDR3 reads TGTGCCAGCAGCTTATTTGACAGCTTTAACACTGAAGCTTTCTTT. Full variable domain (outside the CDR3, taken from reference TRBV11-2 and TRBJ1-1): EAGVAQSPRYKIIEKRQSVAFWCNPISGHATLYWYQQILGQGPKLLIQFQNNGVVDDSQLPKDRFSAERLKGVDSTLKIQPAKLEDSAVYLCASSLFDSFNTEAFFGQGTRLTVV.

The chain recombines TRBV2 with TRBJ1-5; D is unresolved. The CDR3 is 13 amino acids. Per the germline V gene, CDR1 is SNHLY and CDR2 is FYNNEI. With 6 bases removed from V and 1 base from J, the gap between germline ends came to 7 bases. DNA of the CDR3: TGTGCCAGCAGAACAGAGAGCAATCAGCCCCAGCATTTT. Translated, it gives CASRTESNQPQHF. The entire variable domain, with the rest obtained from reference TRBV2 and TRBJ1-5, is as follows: EPEVTQTPSHQVTQMGQEVILRCVPISNHLYFYWYRQILGQKVEFLVSFYNNEISEKSEIFDDQFSVERPDGSNFTLKIRSTKLEDSAMYFCASRTESNQPQHFGDGTRLSIL.

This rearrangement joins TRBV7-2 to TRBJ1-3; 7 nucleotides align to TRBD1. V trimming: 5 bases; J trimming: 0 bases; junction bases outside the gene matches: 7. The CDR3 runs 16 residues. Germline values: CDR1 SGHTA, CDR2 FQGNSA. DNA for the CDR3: TGTGCCAGCAGCATACAGGGGCCAAACTCTGGAAACACCATATATTTT. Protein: CASSIQGPNSGNTIYF. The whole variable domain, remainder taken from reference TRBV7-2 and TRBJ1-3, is GAGVSQSPSNKVTEKGKDVELRCDPISGHTALYWYRQSLGQGLEFLIYFQGNSAPDKSGLPSDRFSAERTGGSVSTLTIQRTQQEDSAVYLCASSIQGPNSGNTIYFGEGSWLTVV.

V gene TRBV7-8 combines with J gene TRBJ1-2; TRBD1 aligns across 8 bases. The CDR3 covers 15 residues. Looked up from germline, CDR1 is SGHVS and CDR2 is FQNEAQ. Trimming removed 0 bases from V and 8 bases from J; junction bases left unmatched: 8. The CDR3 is CASSLAVTGVQGYTF. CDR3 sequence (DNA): TGTGCCAGCAGCTTAGCGGTGACAGGGGTTCAGGGCTACACCTTC.

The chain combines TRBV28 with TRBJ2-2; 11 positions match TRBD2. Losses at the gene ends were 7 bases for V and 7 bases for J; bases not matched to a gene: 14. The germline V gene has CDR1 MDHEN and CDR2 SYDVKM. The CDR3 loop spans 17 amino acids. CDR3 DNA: TGTGCCAGCACCCTCCCCCCTACTAGCGGGGGAATCGGGGAGCTGTTTTTT. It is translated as CASTLPPTSGGIGELFF.

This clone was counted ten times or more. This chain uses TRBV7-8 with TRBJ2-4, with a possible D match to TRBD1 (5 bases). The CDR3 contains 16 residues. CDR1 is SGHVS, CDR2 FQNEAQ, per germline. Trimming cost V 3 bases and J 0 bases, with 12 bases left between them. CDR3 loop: CASSFKPTGAKNIQYF. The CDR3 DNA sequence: TGTGCCAGCAGCTTTAAACCAACAGGAGCCAAAAACATTCAGTACTTC.

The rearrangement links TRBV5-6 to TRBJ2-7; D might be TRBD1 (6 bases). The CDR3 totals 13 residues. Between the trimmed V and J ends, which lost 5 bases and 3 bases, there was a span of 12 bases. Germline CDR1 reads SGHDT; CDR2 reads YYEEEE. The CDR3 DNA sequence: TGTGCCAGCAGTCCAGGGGACCTCTACGAGCAGTACTTC. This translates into CASSPGDLYEQYF.

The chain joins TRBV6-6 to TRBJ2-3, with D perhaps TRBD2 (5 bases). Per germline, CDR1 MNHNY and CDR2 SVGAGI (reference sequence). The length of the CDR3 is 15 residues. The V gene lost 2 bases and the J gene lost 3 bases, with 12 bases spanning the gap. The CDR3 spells CASSYGVGATDTQYF. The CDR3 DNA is TGTGCCAGCAGTTACGGCGTGGGAGCTACAGATACGCAGTATTTT.

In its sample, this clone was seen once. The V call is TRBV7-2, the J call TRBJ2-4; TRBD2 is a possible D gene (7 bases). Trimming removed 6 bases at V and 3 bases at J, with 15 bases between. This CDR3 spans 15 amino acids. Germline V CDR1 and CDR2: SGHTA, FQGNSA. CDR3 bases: TGTGCCAGCAGTCCGAGGGGGGGCAGCAAAAACATTCAGTACTTC. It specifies CASSPRGGSKNIQYF.

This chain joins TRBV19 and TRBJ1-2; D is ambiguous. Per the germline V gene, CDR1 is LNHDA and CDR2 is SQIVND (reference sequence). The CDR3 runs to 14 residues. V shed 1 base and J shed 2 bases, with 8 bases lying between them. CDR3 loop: CASSIGGMNYGYTF. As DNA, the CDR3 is TGTGCCAGTAGTATAGGAGGGATGAACTATGGCTACACCTTC.